The 17 T cell receptor beta chains below all came from one sample that was sequenced in a study of shared clonotypes between healthy human individuals. The method was immunoSEQ multiplex PCR; TCRdb's version includes in-frame clones alone and lacks a portion of them. This table holds about 1,900,000 clones, about 94% found once. Cells designated naive CD8 were CD45RO-negative and were positively selected for CCR7, with terminally differentiated effector memory CD45RA+ cells excluded. Sequencing was performed on naive CD8+ T cells sorted from blood. These TCRs come from a man younger than 30 in good health.

The J gene is TRBJ1-1, the V gene TRBV6-5; D remains unclear. This CDR3 is 12 amino acids long. Germline assignment: CDR1 MNHEY and CDR2 SVGAGI. Trimming took 2 bases from V and 4 from J, leaving 5 bases between them. CDR3 amino acids: CASSYGPTEAFF. As DNA, the CDR3 is TGTGCCAGCAGTTACGGCCCCACTGAAGCTTTCTTT.

The chain is built from TRBV29-1 and TRBJ2-3; D ambiguous. Germline CDR1 reads SQVTM; CDR2 reads ANQGSEA. The CDR3 sequence is 13 residues long. Between the trimmed V and J ends, which lost 4 bases and 3 bases, there was a span of 11 bases. The CDR3, as DNA: TGCAGCGTTGTCTGGGCGGCTACAGATACGCAGTATTTT. Its translation is CSVVWAATDTQYF.

The chain employs TRBV6-5 and TRBJ2-7, with D unresolved. CDR3 length equals 15 residues. V was cut by 5 bases and J by 0 bases, with 14 bases left in between. CDR1 MNHEY and CDR2 SVGAGI come from the germline V gene. The CDR3 sequence: CASSPSRASSYEQYF. CDR3 DNA sequence: TGTGCCAGCAGTCCCTCCCGGGCCTCCTCCTACGAGCAGTACTTC.

The genes are TRBV29-1 and TRBJ1-2; D is unclear. Germline V gene data show CDR1 as SQVTM and CDR2 as ANQGSEA. Trimming took off 5 bases at V and 3 bases at J, with 13 bases between the two ends. This CDR3 contains 13 residues. The CDR3 DNA sequence: TGCAGCGTTTTTGGGGATGGAGACTATGGCTACACCTTC. Residues: CSVFGDGDYGYTF.

This clone was observed a single time. Different DNA sequences within this sample yield the same CDR3. The chain links TRBV30 to TRBJ2-3; either TRBD1 or TRBD2 may supply D (6 bases each). The CDR3 runs 15 residues. Between the trimmed V and J ends, which lost 0 bases and 0 bases, there was a span of 10 bases. The V gene's germline CDR1 is GTSNPN and CDR2 SVGIG (reference sequence). CDR3 region: CAWSVGGGSTDTQYF. The CDR3 DNA is TGTGCCTGGAGTGTCGGAGGGGGTAGCACAGATACGCAGTATTTT.

The rearrangement joins TRBV2 to TRBJ2-5; TRBD2 aligns across 10 bases. Germline V gene data show CDR1 as SNHLY and CDR2 as FYNNEI. CDR3 length equals 16 residues. Written as DNA, the CDR3 is TGTGCGGGAGGACTAGCGGTGGGCGAGATGAAAGAGACCCAGTACTTC. This translates into CAGGLAVGEMKETQYF.

This rearrangement joins TRBV5-1 to TRBJ1-4; TRBD1 agrees at 8 bases. The CDR3 loop spans 16 amino acids. The germline gives CDR1 SGHRS, CDR2 YFSETQ. Trimming removed 0 bases from V and 8 bases from J; junction bases left unmatched: 9. The CDR3 sequence: CASSLDRGRVGEKLFF. CDR3 DNA sequence: TGCGCCAGCAGCTTGGACAGGGGGAGAGTAGGGGAAAAACTGTTTTTT. The full variable domain, rest sourced from reference TRBV5-1 and TRBJ1-4, is KAGVTQTPRYLIKTRGQQVTLSCSPISGHRSVSWYQQTPGQGLQFLFEYFSETQRNKGNFPGRFSGRQFSNSRSEMNVSTLELGDSALYLCASSLDRGRVGEKLFFGSGTQLSVL.

The chain joins TRBV7-9 to TRBJ1-2, with D perhaps TRBD1 (6 bases). The germline V gene has CDR1 SEHNR and CDR2 FQNEAQ (reference sequence). The CDR3 consists of 17 residues. The V and J ends lost 5 bases and 0 bases respectively, with 19 bases between them. The CDR3: CASSGRSRQAANYGYTF. The CDR3 DNA sequence: TGTGCCAGCAGCGGAAGAAGTCGACAGGCAGCTAACTATGGCTACACCTTC.

The chain joins TRBV4-1 to TRBJ2-1; 8 positions agree with TRBD2. This CDR3 region has 14 residues. V shed 3 bases and J 9 bases; nucleotides not matched to a gene: 7. Per germline, CDR1 MGHRA and CDR2 YSYEKL. DNA of the CDR3: TGCGCCAGCAGCCACCATGGGGCGGGAGGTGAGCAGTTCTTC. Its protein is CASSHHGAGGEQFF.

The J gene is TRBJ1-1, the V gene TRBV11-2; no firm D call. Trimming removed 5 bases at V and 7 bases at J, with 17 bases between. This CDR3 is built from 14 residues. The V gene's germline CDR1 is SGHAT and CDR2 FQNNGV. The DNA of the CDR3 is TGTGCCAGCAGCCATCCCCCCTCCAACTATGAAGCTTTCTTT. Translated: CASSHPPSNYEAFF.

The V and J genes are TRBV6-1 and TRBJ2-3; a weak D match, TRBD2 (5 bases). In germline, CDR1 is MNHNS, CDR2 SASEGT. This CDR3 spans 14 amino acids. Trimming left V 7 bases short and J 4 bases short, with 15 bases between. As DNA, the CDR3 is TGTGCCAGCATACGCCCAGAGGAGGCAGATACGCAGTATTTT. The encoded protein is CASIRPEEADTQYF.

The chain employs TRBV15 and TRBJ2-1, with a possible D match to TRBD1 (5 bases). CDR1 is LNHNV, CDR2 YYDKDF, per germline (reference sequence). The CDR3 sequence is 14 residues long. Between the trimmed V and J ends, which lost 2 bases and 8 bases, there was a span of 13 bases. The CDR3 reads CATSRQSRGDEQFF. In nucleotides, the CDR3 is TGTGCCACCAGCAGACAGTCAAGGGGCGATGAGCAGTTCTTC.

The chain combines TRBV27 with TRBJ2-7, with D perhaps matching TRBD1 or TRBD2 (6 bases each). V gave up 8 bases and J gave up 5 bases, with 22 bases separating them. The CDR3 runs 15 residues. Germline V gives CDR1 MNHEY, CDR2 SMNVEV (reference sequence). CDR3 in amino acids: CASALRRGVDNEQYF. The CDR3 nucleotides are TGTGCCAGCGCACTACGTAGGGGGGTAGACAACGAGCAGTACTTC.

The V and J genes are TRBV7-9 and TRBJ1-1; TRBD1 might be the D (6 bases). Germline lookup yields CDR1 SEHNR and CDR2 FQNEAQ (reference sequence). The ends were cut back, 5 bases at V and 2 bases at J, with 15 bases in the middle. CDR3 length: 15 residues. The CDR3 bases are TGTGCCAGCAGCCCCTACCAGGGGATAAACACTGAAGCTTTCTTT. Amino acids: CASSPYQGINTEAFF.

The CDR3 sequence is CASSLGGNTNSPLHF. DNA of the CDR3: TGTGCCAGCAGCTTGGGGGGCAATACCAATTCACCCCTCCACTTT. This rearrangement joins TRBV5-6 to TRBJ1-6; a weak D match, TRBD1 (5 bases). This CDR3 is built from 15 residues. Trimming took 0 bases from V and 7 from J, leaving 11 bases between them. Germline V gives CDR1 SGHDT, CDR2 YYEEEE.

This chain joins TRBV9 and TRBJ1-1, with a possible D match to TRBD1 (6 bases). CDR1 and CDR2 from the germline V gene are SGDLS and YYNGEE. The CDR3 loop spans 15 amino acids. Deletions cut 0 bases from V and 1 base from J, with 10 bases between. CDR3 nucleotides: TGTGCCAGCAGCGTAGGCAGGGGAAGGAACACTGAAGCTTTCTTT. Translated, it gives CASSVGRGRNTEAFF. The full variable domain, with the rest looked up from reference TRBV9 and TRBJ1-1, is DSGVTQTPKHLITATGQRVTLRCSPRSGDLSVYWYQQSLDQGLQFLIQYYNGEERAKGNILERFSAQQFPDLHSELNLSSLELGDSALYFCASSVGRGRNTEAFFGQGTRLTVV.

To note about this clone: The sample holds other DNA sequences that translate to the same CDR3. The V gene is TRBV7-9, the J gene TRBJ1-1; 7 bases agree with TRBD1. Germline CDR1 reads SEHNR; CDR2 reads FQNEAQ (reference sequence). Germline trimming cut 6 bases from V and 3 bases from J; bases unmatched to any gene: 7. This CDR3 is built from 14 residues. The CDR3 here is CASSLQGSDTEAFF. DNA for the CDR3: TGTGCCAGCAGTTTACAGGGGAGTGACACTGAAGCTTTCTTT. Variable domain in full (rest from reference TRBV7-9 and TRBJ1-1): DTGVSQNPRHKITKRGQNVTFRCDPISEHNRLYWYRQTLGQGPEFLTYFQNEAQLEKSRLLSDRFSAERPKGSFSTLEIQRTEQGDSAMYLCASSLQGSDTEAFFGQGTRLTVV.